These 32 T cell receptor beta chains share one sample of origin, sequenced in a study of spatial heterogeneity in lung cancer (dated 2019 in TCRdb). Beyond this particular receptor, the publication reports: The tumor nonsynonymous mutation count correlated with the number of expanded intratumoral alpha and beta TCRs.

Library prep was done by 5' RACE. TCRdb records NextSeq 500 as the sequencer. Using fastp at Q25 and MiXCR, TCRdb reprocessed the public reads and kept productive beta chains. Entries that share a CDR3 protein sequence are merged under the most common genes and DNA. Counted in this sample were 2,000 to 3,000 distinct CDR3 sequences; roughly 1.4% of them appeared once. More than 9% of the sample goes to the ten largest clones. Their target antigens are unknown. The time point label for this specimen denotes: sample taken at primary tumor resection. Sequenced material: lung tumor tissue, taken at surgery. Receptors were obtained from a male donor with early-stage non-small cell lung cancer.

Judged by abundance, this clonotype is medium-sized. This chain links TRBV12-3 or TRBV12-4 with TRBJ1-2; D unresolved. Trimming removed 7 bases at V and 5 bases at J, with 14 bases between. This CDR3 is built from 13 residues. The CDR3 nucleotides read TGTGCCAGCACCGATGCGTCGATTTATGGCTACACCTTC. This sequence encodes CASTDASIYGYTF.

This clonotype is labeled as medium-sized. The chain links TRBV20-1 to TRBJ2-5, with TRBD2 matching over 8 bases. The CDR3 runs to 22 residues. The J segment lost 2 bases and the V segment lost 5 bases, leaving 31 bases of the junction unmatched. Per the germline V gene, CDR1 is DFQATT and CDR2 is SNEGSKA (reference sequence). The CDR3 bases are TGCAGTGCTGTGTATGGAGCGGGAGAATGGGGTCAAGGAGAATGGGGTCAAGAGACCCAGTACTTC. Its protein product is CSAVYGAGEWGQGEWGQETQYF.

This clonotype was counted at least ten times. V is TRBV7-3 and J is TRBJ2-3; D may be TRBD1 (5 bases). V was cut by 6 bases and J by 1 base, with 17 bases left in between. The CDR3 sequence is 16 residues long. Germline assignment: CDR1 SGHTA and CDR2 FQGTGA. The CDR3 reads CASRDTWNKRTDTQYF. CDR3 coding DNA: TGTGCCAGCAGGGACACGTGGAACAAGCGCACAGATACGCAGTATTTT.

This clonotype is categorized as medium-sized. The CDR3 DNA is TGTGCCAGCAGCCCCCTCTCCTGGCAAGAGACCCAGTACTTC. Its translation is CASSPLSWQETQYF. The V gene is TRBV3-1, the J gene TRBJ2-5; D is uncertain. CDR3 length equals 14 residues. V gave up 4 bases and J gave up 2 bases, with 11 bases separating them. The V gene's germline CDR1 is LGHDT and CDR2 YNNKEL (reference sequence).

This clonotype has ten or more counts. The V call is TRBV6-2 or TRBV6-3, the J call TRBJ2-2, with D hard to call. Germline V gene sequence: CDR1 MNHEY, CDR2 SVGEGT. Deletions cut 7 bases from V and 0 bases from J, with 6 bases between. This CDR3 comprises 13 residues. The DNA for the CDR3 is TGTGCCAGCACCCGAACGAACACCGGGGAGCTGTTTTTT. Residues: CASTRTNTGELFF.

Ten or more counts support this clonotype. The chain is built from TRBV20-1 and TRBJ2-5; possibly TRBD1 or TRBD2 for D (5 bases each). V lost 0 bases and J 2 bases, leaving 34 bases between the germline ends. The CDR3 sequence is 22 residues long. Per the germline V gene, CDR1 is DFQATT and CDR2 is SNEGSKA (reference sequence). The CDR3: CSARELDSSQVLGPGLQETQYF. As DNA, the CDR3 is TGCAGTGCTAGAGAACTAGACAGTTCACAAGTTTTGGGCCCGGGGTTACAAGAGACCCAGTACTTC.

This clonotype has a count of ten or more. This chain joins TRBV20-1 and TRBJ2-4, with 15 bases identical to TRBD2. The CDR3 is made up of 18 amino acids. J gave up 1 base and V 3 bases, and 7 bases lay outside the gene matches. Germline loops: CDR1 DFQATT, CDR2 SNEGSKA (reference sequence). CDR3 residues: CSASLPGTSGGAKNIQYF. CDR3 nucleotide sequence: TGCAGTGCTAGTCTTCCCGGGACTAGCGGGGGGGCCAAAAACATTCAGTACTTC.

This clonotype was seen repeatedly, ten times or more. The CDR3 loop reads CASSLPTSGGAGGELFF. Written as DNA, the CDR3 is TGTGCCAGCAGCTTACCGACTAGCGGGGGGGCCGGCGGGGAGCTGTTTTTT. V and J are TRBV11-1 and TRBJ2-2, with 14 bases that match TRBD2. Germline-derived CDR1 and CDR2 are SGHAT and FQDESV (reference sequence). V shed 2 bases and J 7 bases; nucleotides not matched to a gene: 6. This CDR3 contains 17 residues.

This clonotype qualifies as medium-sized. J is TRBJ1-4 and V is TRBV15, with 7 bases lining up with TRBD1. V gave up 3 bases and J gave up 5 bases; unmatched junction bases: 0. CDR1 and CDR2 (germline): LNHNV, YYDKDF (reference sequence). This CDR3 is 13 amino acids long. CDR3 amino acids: CATSRGQNEKLFF. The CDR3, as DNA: TGTGCCACCAGCAGGGGACAGAATGAAAAACTGTTTTTT.

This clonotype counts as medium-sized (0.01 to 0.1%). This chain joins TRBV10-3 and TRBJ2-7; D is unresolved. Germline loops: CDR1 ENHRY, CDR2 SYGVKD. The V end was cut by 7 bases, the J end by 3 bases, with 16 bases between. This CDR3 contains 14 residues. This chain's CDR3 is CAIKVAASSYEQYF. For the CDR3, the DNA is TGTGCCATCAAGGTCGCCGCCTCCAGCTACGAGCAGTACTTC.

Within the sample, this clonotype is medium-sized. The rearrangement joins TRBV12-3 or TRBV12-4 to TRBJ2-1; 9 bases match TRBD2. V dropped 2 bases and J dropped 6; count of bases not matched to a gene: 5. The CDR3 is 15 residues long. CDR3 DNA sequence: TGTGCCAGCAGTTTAAGTAGCGGGAGAAGCAATGAGCAGTTCTTC. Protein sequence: CASSLSSGRSNEQFF.

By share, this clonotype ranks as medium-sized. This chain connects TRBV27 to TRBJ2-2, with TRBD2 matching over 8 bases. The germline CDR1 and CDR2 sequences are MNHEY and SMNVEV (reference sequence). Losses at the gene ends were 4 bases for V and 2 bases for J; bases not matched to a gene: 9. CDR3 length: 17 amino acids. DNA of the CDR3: TGTGCCAGCAGTTCTTGGAGAAGCGGGGGAAACACCGGGGAGCTGTTTTTT. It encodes CASSSWRSGGNTGELFF.

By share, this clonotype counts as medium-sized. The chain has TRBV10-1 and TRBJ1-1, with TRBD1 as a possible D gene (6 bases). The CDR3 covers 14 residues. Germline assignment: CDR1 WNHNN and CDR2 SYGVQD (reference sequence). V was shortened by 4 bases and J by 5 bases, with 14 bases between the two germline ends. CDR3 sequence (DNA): TGCGCCAGCAGTGTCGGAGGGGGAAATACTGAAGCTTTCTTT. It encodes CASSVGGGNTEAFF.

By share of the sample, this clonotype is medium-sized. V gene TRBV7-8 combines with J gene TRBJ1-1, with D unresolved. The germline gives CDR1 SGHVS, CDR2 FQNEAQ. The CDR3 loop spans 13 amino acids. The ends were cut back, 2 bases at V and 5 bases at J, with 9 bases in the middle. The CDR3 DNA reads TGTGCCAGCAGCTTACGTAGGGTGACTGAAGCTTTCTTT. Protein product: CASSLRRVTEAFF.

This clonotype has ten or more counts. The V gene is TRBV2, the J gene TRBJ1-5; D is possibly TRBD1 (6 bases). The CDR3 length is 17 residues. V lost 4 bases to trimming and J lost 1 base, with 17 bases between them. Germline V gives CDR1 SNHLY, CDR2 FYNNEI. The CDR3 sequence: CASSVSQGLASNQPQHF. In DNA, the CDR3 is TGTGCCAGCAGTGTTTCTCAGGGGCTAGCAAGCAATCAGCCCCAGCATTTT.

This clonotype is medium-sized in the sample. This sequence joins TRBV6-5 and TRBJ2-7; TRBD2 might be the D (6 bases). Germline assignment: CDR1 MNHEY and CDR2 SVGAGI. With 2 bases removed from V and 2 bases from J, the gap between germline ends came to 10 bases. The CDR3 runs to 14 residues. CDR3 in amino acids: CASSYGGRPYEQYF. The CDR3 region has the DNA TGTGCCAGCAGTTACGGGGGGAGACCCTACGAGCAGTACTTC.

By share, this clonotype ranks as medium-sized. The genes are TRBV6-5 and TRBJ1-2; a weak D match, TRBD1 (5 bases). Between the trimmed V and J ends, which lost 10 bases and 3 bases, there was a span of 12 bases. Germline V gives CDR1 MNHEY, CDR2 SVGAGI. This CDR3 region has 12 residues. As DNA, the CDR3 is TGTGCCACCTTAGACAGACACTATGGCTACACCTTC. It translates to CATLDRHYGYTF.

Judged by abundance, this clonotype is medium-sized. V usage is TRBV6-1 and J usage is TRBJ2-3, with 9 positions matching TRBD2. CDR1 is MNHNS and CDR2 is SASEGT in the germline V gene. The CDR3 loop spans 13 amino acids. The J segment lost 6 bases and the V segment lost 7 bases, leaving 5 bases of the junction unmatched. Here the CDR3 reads CASNRGLADTQYF. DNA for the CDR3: TGTGCCAGCAACCGAGGACTAGCGGATACGCAGTATTTT.

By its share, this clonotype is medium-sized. The CDR3: CASSYSSGQGGREQYV. In DNA, the CDR3 is TGTGCCAGCAGTTACTCGAGTGGGCAGGGGGGTCGCGAGCAGTACGTC. The V call is TRBV6-2 or TRBV6-3, the J call TRBJ2-7; D is perhaps TRBD1 (7 bases). CDR1 and CDR2 from the germline V gene are MNHEY and SVGEGT. The CDR3 spans 16 residues. Trimming shortened V by 0 bases and J by 6 bases, and 18 bases separated the two germline ends.

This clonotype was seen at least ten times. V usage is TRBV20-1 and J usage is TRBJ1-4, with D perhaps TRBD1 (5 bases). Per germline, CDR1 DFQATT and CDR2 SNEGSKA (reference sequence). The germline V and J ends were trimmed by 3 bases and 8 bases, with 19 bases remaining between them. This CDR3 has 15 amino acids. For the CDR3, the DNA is TGCAGTGCTAGGGGCACAGGCACGGGGAGGGAAAAACTGTTTTTT. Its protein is CSARGTGTGREKLFF.

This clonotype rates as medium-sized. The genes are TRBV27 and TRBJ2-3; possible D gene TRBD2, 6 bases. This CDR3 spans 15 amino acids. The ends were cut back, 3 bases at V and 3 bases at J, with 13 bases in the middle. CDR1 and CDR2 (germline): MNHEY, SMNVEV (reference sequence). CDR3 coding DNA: TGTGCCAGCAGTTTTTTCGGGAGTGGAACAGATACGCAGTATTTT. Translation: CASSFFGSGTDTQYF.

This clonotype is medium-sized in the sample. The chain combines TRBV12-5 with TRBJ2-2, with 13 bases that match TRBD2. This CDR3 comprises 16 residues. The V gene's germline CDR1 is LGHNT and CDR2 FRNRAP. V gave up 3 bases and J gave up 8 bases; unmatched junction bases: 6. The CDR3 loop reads CASGFSRTSGRGELFF. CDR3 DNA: TGTGCTAGTGGTTTTTCCCGGACTAGCGGGAGAGGGGAGCTGTTTTTT.

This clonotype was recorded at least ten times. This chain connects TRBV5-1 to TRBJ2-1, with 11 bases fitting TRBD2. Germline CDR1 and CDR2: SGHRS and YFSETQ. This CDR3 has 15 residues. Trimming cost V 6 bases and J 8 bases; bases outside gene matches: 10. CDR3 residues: CASNKLTSGSDEQFF. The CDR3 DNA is TGCGCCAGCAACAAGTTAACTAGCGGGAGCGATGAGCAGTTCTTC. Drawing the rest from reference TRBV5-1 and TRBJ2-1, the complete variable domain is KAGVTQTPRYLIKTRGQQVTLSCSPISGHRSVSWYQQTPGQGLQFLFEYFSETQRNKGNFPGRFSGRQFSNSRSEMNVSTLELGDSALYLCASNKLTSGSDEQFFGPGTRLTVL.

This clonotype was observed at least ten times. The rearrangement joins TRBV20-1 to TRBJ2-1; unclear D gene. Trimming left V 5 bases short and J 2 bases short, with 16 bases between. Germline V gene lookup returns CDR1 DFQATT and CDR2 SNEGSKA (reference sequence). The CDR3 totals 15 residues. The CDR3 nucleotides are TGCAGTGCTGGGTTTATAGGAGCTACCTACAATGAGCAGTTCTTC. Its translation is CSAGFIGATYNEQFF.

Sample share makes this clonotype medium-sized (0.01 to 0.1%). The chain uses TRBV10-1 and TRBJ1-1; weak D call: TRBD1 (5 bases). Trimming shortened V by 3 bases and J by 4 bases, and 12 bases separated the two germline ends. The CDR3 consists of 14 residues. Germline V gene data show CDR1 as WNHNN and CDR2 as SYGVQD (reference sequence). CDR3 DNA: TGCGCCAGCAGTGATGGGCAGGGATTCACTGAAGCTTTCTTT. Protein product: CASSDGQGFTEAFF.

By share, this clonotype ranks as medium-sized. In nucleotides, the CDR3 is TGTGCCAGCAGCTTAGCTTACACCGGGGAGCTGTTTTTT. Its translation is CASSLAYTGELFF. This chain joins TRBV7-9 and TRBJ2-2, with D unresolved. The CDR3 is made up of 13 amino acids. The V end was cut by 0 bases, the J end by 3 bases, with 2 bases between. The germline CDR1 and CDR2 sequences are SEHNR and FQNEAQ (reference sequence).

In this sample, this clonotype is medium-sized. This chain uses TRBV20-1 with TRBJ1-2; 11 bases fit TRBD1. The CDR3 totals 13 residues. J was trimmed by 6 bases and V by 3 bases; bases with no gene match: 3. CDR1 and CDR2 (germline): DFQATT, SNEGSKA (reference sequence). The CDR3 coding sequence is TGCAGTGCTAGGTGGGACAGGGGGAATGGCTACACCTTC. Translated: CSARWDRGNGYTF.

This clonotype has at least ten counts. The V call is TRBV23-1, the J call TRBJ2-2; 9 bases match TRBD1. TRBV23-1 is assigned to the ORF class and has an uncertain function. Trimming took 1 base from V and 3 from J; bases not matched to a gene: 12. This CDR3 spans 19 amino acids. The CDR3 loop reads CASSQLNRGRRVDTGELFF. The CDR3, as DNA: TGCGCCAGCAGTCAATTGAACAGGGGGCGCAGGGTGGACACCGGGGAGCTGTTTTTT.

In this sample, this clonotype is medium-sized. CDR3 sequence reads: CSAGLRSGGDFGWAIANTGELFF. CDR3 DNA sequence: TGCAGTGCTGGTCTGCGGTCTGGGGGCGATTTTGGGTGGGCCATCGCGAACACCGGGGAGCTGTTTTTT. This chain joins TRBV20-1 and TRBJ2-2; tentatively, D is TRBD1 (6 bases). The CDR3 consists of 23 residues. The V end was cut by 5 bases, the J end by 0 bases, with 37 bases between. Germline-derived CDR1 and CDR2 are DFQATT and SNEGSKA (reference sequence).

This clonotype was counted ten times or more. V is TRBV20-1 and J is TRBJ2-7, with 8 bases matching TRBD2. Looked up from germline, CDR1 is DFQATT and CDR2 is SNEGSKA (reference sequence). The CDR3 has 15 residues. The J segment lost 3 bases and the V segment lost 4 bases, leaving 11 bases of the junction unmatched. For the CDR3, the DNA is TGCAGTGCTACCTCGACTAGCGATGCGTTCTACGAGCAGTACTTC. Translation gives CSATSTSDAFYEQYF.

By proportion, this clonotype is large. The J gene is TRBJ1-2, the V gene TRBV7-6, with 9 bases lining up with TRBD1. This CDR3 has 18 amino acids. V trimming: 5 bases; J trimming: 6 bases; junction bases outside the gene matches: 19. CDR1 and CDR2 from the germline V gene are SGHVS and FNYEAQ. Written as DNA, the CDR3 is TGTGCCAGCAGCCCGCCCACATTCTCGAGACAGGGGGTCGATGGCTACACCTTC. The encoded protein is CASSPPTFSRQGVDGYTF. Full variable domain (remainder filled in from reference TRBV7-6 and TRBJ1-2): GAGVSQSPRYKVTKRGQDVALRCDPISGHVSLYWYRQALGQGPEFLTYFNYEAQQDKSGLPNDRFSAERPEGSISTLTIQRTEQRDSAMYRCASSPPTFSRQGVDGYTFGSGTRLTVV.

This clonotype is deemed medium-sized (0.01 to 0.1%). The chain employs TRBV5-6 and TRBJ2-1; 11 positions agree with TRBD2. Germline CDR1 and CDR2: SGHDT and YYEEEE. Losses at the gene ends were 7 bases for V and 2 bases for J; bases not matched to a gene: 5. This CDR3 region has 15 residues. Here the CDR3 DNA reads TGTGCCAGCTCTATAGCGGGGGGGCCCTACAATGAGCAGTTCTTC. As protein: CASSIAGGPYNEQFF.